A single sample gave rise to the 14 T cell receptor beta chains below, sequenced in a study of T cells in women clearing cervical HPV infection. Sequenced by immunoSEQ multiplex PCR; TCRdb stores in-frame clones only, minus some. The sample data list 30,000 to 35,000 clones. Material for sequencing was blood buffy coat. The receptors shown here come from a woman aged 18 to 75 with a cervical HPV16 infection that either progressed to CIN3+ or cleared (not recorded which).

Concerning this clone: The observed sequence ends 3 residues before the CDR3 terminus, with the missing tail filled in from the germline J gene. The chain uses TRBV27 and TRBJ2-7, with no clear D. This CDR3 is 13 amino acids long. Germline V gene lookup returns CDR1 MNHEY and CDR2 SMNVEV (reference sequence). V was trimmed by 7 bases and J by 0 bases, leaving 10 bases between them. The CDR3 reads CASKGPSSYEQYF. Partial CDR3 DNA: TGTGCCAGCAAAGGCCCCAGCTCCTACGAG.

In regard to this clone: Sequencing ends 3 residues short of the CDR3 end; the germline J gene provides the rest. The chain is built from TRBV11-3 and TRBJ2-2, with 8 bases matching TRBD1. The CDR3 extends over 15 amino acids. Per the germline V gene, CDR1 is SGHNT and CDR2 is YENEEA. V lost 3 bases to trimming and J lost 1 base; unmatched junction nucleotides: 1. The CDR3 sequence is CASSFGQGNTGELFF. The sequenced part of the CDR3 DNA is TGTGCCAGCAGCTTTGGACAGGGGAACACCGGGGAG.

Note on this clone: The read halts 3 residues ahead of the CDR3 end, with the missing end drawn from the germline J gene. The chain links TRBV7-9 to TRBJ1-4; D is unclear. Germline-derived CDR1 and CDR2 are SEHNR and FQNEAQ (reference sequence). Between the trimmed V and J ends, which lost 1 base and 0 bases, there was a span of 6 bases. This CDR3 has 15 residues. Incomplete CDR3 DNA: TGTGCCAGCAGCTTAGAGGCGGCAACTAATGAAAAA. Protein sequence: CASSLEAATNEK. The whole CDR3 is CASSLEAATNEKLFF.

Note on this clone: The sequenced fragment ends 3 residues before the CDR3 boundary, so the rest is inferred from the germline J gene. V usage is TRBV2 and J usage is TRBJ2-3; D perhaps matches TRBD2 (6 bases). There are 15 residues in the CDR3. CDR1 is SNHLY and CDR2 is FYNNEI in the germline V gene. Incomplete CDR3 DNA: TGTGCCAGCAGTCCCCTTTCTAGCGTTACAAAGACG. Protein product: CASSPLSSVTKT. The CDR3 reads in full as CASSPLSSVTKTQYF.

In the case of this clone: Read coverage stops 3 residues before the CDR3 terminus; the germline J gene supplies the remainder. The chain uses TRBV7-6 and TRBJ1-6; a possible D gene is TRBD1 (6 bases). V was shortened by 5 bases and J by 7 bases, with 15 bases between the two germline ends. This CDR3 contains 15 residues. Germline CDR1 is SGHVS and CDR2 is FNYEAQ. CDR3 in amino acids: CASSAQQGSNSPLHF. The CDR3 DNA, read in part, is TGTGCCAGCAGCGCCCAACAGGGTTCAAATTCACCC.

Here the CDR3 reads CSAPRQGSQNIQYF. CDR3 bases read: TGCAGTGCTCCCCGCCAGGGTTCCCAAAACATT. This chain links TRBV20-1 with TRBJ2-4; a possible D gene is TRBD1 (5 bases). The read finishes 3 residues shy of the CDR3 end, and the germline J gene is used to complete it. CDR1 is DFQATT and CDR2 is SNEGSKA in the germline V gene (reference sequence). CDR3 length: 14 residues. The V and J ends lost 5 bases and 5 bases respectively, with 16 bases between them.

Comment on this clone: With the read ending 3 residues before the CDR3 end, the germline J gene is used to fill in that end. The chain is built from TRBV5-1 and TRBJ1-1; 8 nucleotides match TRBD1. Germline CDR1 SGHRS, CDR2 YFSETQ. This CDR3 contains 14 residues. Losses at the gene ends were 3 bases for V and 4 bases for J; bases not matched to a gene: 5. CDR3 bases read: TGCGCCAGCAGCTACGGACAGGGAGGCACTGAA. Protein product: CASSYGQGGTE. The full CDR3 protein is CASSYGQGGTEAFF. The whole variable domain, remainder taken from reference TRBV5-1 and TRBJ1-1, is KAGVTQTPRYLIKTRGQQVTLSCSPISGHRSVSWYQQTPGQGLQFLFEYFSETQRNKGNFPGRFSGRQFSNSRSEMNVSTLELGDSALYLCASSYGQGGTEAFFGQGTRLTVV.

Turning to this clone: The read stops 3 residues short of the end of the CDR3; the missing end is completed from the germline J gene. The V gene is TRBV6-1, the J gene TRBJ2-5; D may be TRBD2 (5 bases). CDR3 size: 16 residues. Per the germline V gene, CDR1 is MNHNS and CDR2 is SASEGT. Trimming removed 4 bases at V and 1 base at J, with 16 bases between. Partial CDR3 DNA: TGTGCCAGCAGTGCCCTCGGTCGAGGGTCCCAAGAGACC. Its translation: CASSALGRGSQET. The whole CDR3 sequence is CASSALGRGSQETQYF.

As concerns this clone: The sequence runs out 3 residues before the end of the CDR3; the remainder is reconstructed from the germline J gene. This chain uses TRBV2 with TRBJ1-1; 7 bases map to TRBD1. Germline V lookup: CDR1 SNHLY, CDR2 FYNNEI. This CDR3 comprises 13 residues. V dropped 10 bases and J dropped 2; count of bases not matched to a gene: 7. Partial CDR3 DNA: TGTGCCACTACGACAGGGTCCAACACTGAA. Protein product: CATTTGSNTE. The whole CDR3 region reads CATTTGSNTEAFF.

About this clone itself: Read coverage stops 3 residues before the CDR3 terminus; the germline J gene supplies the remainder. This rearrangement joins TRBV19 to TRBJ1-5; 9 nucleotides agree with TRBD1. Germline assignment: CDR1 LNHDA and CDR2 SQIVND (reference sequence). The junction had 7 bases not matched to a gene; V was cut back by 3 bases and J by 7 bases. CDR3 size: 15 residues. The sequenced CDR3 bases are TGTGCCAGTAGTATCTCACAGGGGGCAAGGCAGCCC. This gives the protein CASSISQGARQP. The entire CDR3 protein is CASSISQGARQPQHF.

In the case of this clone: The sequenced fragment ends 3 residues before the CDR3 boundary, so the rest is inferred from the germline J gene. The J gene is TRBJ1-2, the V gene TRBV7-6; 7 positions match TRBD1. J lost 7 bases, V lost 5 bases, and 4 bases had no gene match. The CDR3 has 12 residues. Per germline, CDR1 SGHVS and CDR2 FNYEAQ. The covered CDR3 bases are TGTGCCAGCAGCCCCTACAGGGGTGGC. Protein: CASSPYRGG. The whole CDR3 sequence reads CASSPYRGGYTF.

Notes on this clone: The read terminates 3 residues before the CDR3 end, so the remaining end is supplied by the germline J gene. J is TRBJ2-5 and V is TRBV2; 7 bases fit TRBD1. This CDR3 spans 14 amino acids. Germline V lookup: CDR1 SNHLY, CDR2 FYNNEI. V was clipped by 7 bases and J by 2 bases; unmatched bases: 7. CDR3 sequence: CASIRPGGQETQYF. CDR3 bases read: TGTGCCAGCATCAGGCCAGGGGGTCAAGAGACC.

This CDR3 reads CASRAVIGYNEQFF. Incomplete CDR3 DNA: TGTGCCAGCAGGGCGGTGATAGGATACAATGAG. The chain couples TRBV2 to TRBJ2-1; D gene unclear. The missing CDR3 end, 3 residues past where the read stops, is filled in from the germline J gene. Germline V gives CDR1 SNHLY, CDR2 FYNNEI. This CDR3 comprises 14 residues. The V end lost 6 bases, the J end lost 4 bases, and 13 bases lay between the germline ends. The whole variable domain, filled in from reference TRBV2 and TRBJ2-1, reads EPEVTQTPSHQVTQMGQEVILRCVPISNHLYFYWYRQILGQKVEFLVSFYNNEISEKSEIFDDQFSVERPDGSNFTLKIRSTKLEDSAMYFCASRAVIGYNEQFFGPGTRLTVL.

With respect to this clone: The sample has other DNA sequences that encode this CDR3 too. Incomplete CDR3 DNA: TGTGCCAGCAAATACAGGGGTGGA. Translation gives CASKYRGG. The entire CDR3 protein reads CASKYRGGYTF. The chain joins TRBV2 to TRBJ1-2; 7 bases are a match to TRBD1. The read finishes 3 residues shy of the CDR3 end, and the germline J gene is used to complete it. CDR1 and CDR2 (germline): SNHLY, FYNNEI. CDR3 length: 11 residues.